A selection of T cell receptor beta chains follows, all from one sample in a study of blood T cell repertoires in COVID-19. Assay: immunoSEQ multiplex PCR; the TCRdb copy retains only in-frame clones and omits some. The repertoire holds more than 150,000 clones, with approximately 87% as singletons. Sequencing used peripheral blood. All receptors come from a man between 65 and 80 years old with active or convalescent COVID-19. CDR3s include the opening cysteine and the closing phenylalanine or tryptophan. The D gene is left open where the match is weak. Size is omitted from some rows. Given values are once, few, many or a class for expanded clones.

J | V | D | size | CDR3 | DNA
TRBJ2-7 | TRBV6-2/TRBV6-3 | . | few | CASSYPPRSSHEQYF | TGTGCCAGCAGTTACCCGCCTCGGAGCTCCCACGAGCAGTACTTC
TRBJ1-1 | TRBV5-8 | . | . | CASSLGAGRALNTEAFF | TGTGCCAGCAGCTTGGGGGCCGGGAGGGCCCTGAACACTGAAGCTTTCTTT
TRBJ2-1 | TRBV7-2 | . | . | CASSQTSANYNEQFF | TGTGCCAGCAGCCAAACGAGTGCAAACTACAATGAGCAGTTCTTC
TRBJ1-6 | TRBV7-6 | TRBD1 | . | CASSSTGTNSPLHF | TGTGCCAGCAGCTCGACAGGGACCAATTCACCCCTCCACTTT
TRBJ2-7 | TRBV10-3 | TRBD1 | . | CASGWDRPSYEQYF | TGTGCCTCAGGCTGGGACAGACCCTCCTACGAGCAGTACTTC
TRBJ2-5 | TRBV5-8 | . | . | CASSPRDMQETQYF | TGTGCCAGCAGCCCCAGGGACATGCAAGAGACCCAGTACTTC
TRBJ2-5 | TRBV27 | TRBD1 | . | CASSFLGTGQETQYF | TGTGCCAGCAGTTTCCTCGGGACAGGACAAGAGACCCAGTACTTC
TRBJ2-3 | TRBV15 | . | . | CATSRDGARWDTQYF | TGTGCCACCAGCAGAGATGGGGCCCGGTGGGATACGCAGTATTTT
TRBJ2-1 | TRBV12-3/TRBV12-4 | TRBD2 | . | CASRPSMGGEFF | TGTGCCAGCAGACCAAGTATGGGGGGGGAGTTCTTC
TRBJ1-1 | TRBV3-1/TRBV3-2 | . | few | CASSQVRGGTEAFF | TGTGCCAGCAGCCAAGTTCGGGGTGGGACTGAAGCTTTCTTT
TRBJ2-7 | TRBV7-9 | . | . | CASSASGTRSYEQYF | TGTGCCAGCAGCGCCTCCGGGACACGATCCTACGAGCAGTACTTC
TRBJ2-5 | TRBV7-6 | . | . | CASSLFEGRETQYF | TGTGCCAGCAGCTTATTCGAGGGCCGAGAGACCCAGTACTTC
TRBJ1-2 | TRBV27 | . | once | CASSLRPAPDGSYTF | TGTGCCAGCAGTTTAAGGCCCGCGCCAGACGGGAGCTACACCTTC
TRBJ1-3 | TRBV7-8 | TRBD1 | . | CASSGYPGTGTGNTIYF | TGTGCCAGCAGCGGCTACCCCGGGACAGGGACTGGAAACACCATATATTTT
TRBJ1-2 | TRBV24-1 | . | . | CATSSGQGIHGYTF | TGTGCCACCAGTTCTGGGCAGGGGATCCATGGCTACACCTTC
TRBJ1-2 | TRBV18 | TRBD1 | . | CASSADRGGYGYTF | TGTGCCAGCTCAGCTGACAGGGGTGGCTATGGCTACACCTTC
TRBJ2-7 | TRBV16 | . | . | CASSQSRQGGYEQYF | TGTGCCAGCAGCCAATCCCGTCAGGGGGGATACGAGCAGTACTTC
TRBJ2-1 | TRBV7-9 | TRBD2 | . | CASSSAGVPPNEQFF | TGTGCCAGCAGCTCGGCGGGAGTTCCTCCCAATGAGCAGTTCTTC
TRBJ1-1 | TRBV6-2/TRBV6-3 | TRBD1 | . | CASSYSGGQGAMGAFF | TGTGCCAGCAGTTACTCAGGTGGACAGGGGGCTATGGGAGCTTTCTTT
TRBJ1-4 | TRBV10-3 | TRBD1 | . | CAISSGTDHQKLFF | TGTGCCATCAGCTCCGGGACAGACCACCAAAAACTGTTTTTT
TRBJ1-6 | TRBV14 | TRBD1 | . | CASSSRQGNSPLHF | TGTGCCAGCAGCTCCCGACAGGGGAATTCACCCCTCCACTTT
TRBJ1-6 | TRBV27 | . | . | CASSSLADYNSPLHF | TGTGCCAGCAGTTCCCTGGCAGATTATAATTCACCCCTCCACTTT
TRBJ2-1 | TRBV9 | TRBD2 | . | CASSVPRRGGDSKGEQFF | TGTGCCAGCAGCGTACCCCGTCGGGGGGGAGACTCAAAGGGTGAGCAGTTCTTC
TRBJ1-5 | TRBV9 | . | . | CASSVGRAKGPQHF | TGTGCCAGCAGCGTAGGGAGGGCGAAGGGACCCCAGCATTTT
TRBJ1-6 | TRBV7-7 | TRBD1 | few | CASSPDGTGAQRKDSPLHF | TGTGCCAGCAGCCCGGACGGGACAGGCGCCCAAAGGAAAGATTCACCCCTCCACTTT
TRBJ1-1 | TRBV28 | . | . | CASSPDSNTEAFF | TGTGCCAGCAGCCCGGACAGTAACACTGAAGCTTTCTTT
TRBJ2-1 | TRBV7-2 | . | . | CASSSAGTSYNEQFF | TGTGCCAGCAGCTCAGCGGGCACCTCCTACAATGAGCAGTTCTTC
TRBJ1-1 | TRBV10-2 | TRBD1 | . | CASSERDRGVNTEAFF | TGCGCCAGCAGTGAGCGGGACAGGGGGGTGAACACTGAAGCTTTCTTT
TRBJ1-5 | TRBV5-8 | TRBD1 | . | CASSLRQGQGSNQPQHF | TGTGCCAGCAGCTTGAGGCAGGGACAGGGGAGCAATCAGCCCCAGCATTTT
TRBJ1-5 | TRBV9 | . | few | CASSVDINQPQHF | TGTGCCAGCAGCGTAGACATCAATCAGCCCCAGCATTTT
TRBJ1-2 | TRBV7-3 | . | . | CASSLQGSYGYTF | TGTGCCAGCAGCTTACAGGGTTCCTACGGCTACACCTTC
TRBJ2-5 | TRBV14 | . | few | CASSQRRAQETQYF | TGTGCCAGCAGCCAACGCAGGGCCCAAGAGACCCAGTACTTC
TRBJ1-3 | TRBV19 | . | . | CASSISKGAGNTIYF | TGTGCCAGTAGTATATCTAAAGGGGCTGGAAACACCATATATTTT
TRBJ1-5 | TRBV19 | . | . | CASSTPRGQNQPQHF | TGTGCCAGTAGTACCCCCCGCGGACAGAATCAGCCCCAGCATTTT
TRBJ2-3 | TRBV27 | TRBD1 | . | CASTHRRGTGGTDTQYF | TGTGCCAGCACCCATCGCAGGGGGACAGGGGGCACAGATACGCAGTATTTT
TRBJ2-1 | TRBV4-3 | . | . | CASSQDTPRGNEQFF | TGCGCCAGCAGCCAAGATACCCCCCGCGGCAATGAGCAGTTCTTC
TRBJ1-5 | TRBV2 | TRBD1 | . | CASRQGRDQPQHF | TGTGCCTCCCGACAGGGTCGGGATCAGCCCCAGCATTTT
TRBJ1-3 | TRBV27 | . | . | CASRKGDSGNTIYF | TGTGCCAGCAGGAAGGGGGACTCTGGAAACACCATATATTTT
TRBJ2-1 | TRBV7-7 | TRBD2 | few | CASSLAGGSYDEQFF | TGTGCTAGCAGCTTAGCGGGGGGAAGCTACGATGAGCAGTTCTTC
TRBJ1-3 | TRBV6-5 | . | . | CASYRGGAGNTIYF | TGTGCCAGCTATCGGGGGGGGGCTGGAAACACCATATATTTT
TRBJ1-1 | TRBV29-1 | . | . | CSVAGGMNTEAFF | TGCAGCGTTGCTGGGGGGATGAACACTGAAGCTTTCTTT
TRBJ2-7 | TRBV3-1/TRBV3-2 | TRBD1 | . | CASSQVRDRDHEQYF | TGTGCCAGCAGCCAAGTCCGGGACAGGGACCACGAGCAGTACTTC
TRBJ2-1 | TRBV3-1/TRBV3-2 | . | . | CASNSRTDEQFF | TGTGCCAGCAACTCCCGCACGGATGAGCAGTTCTTC
TRBJ1-6 | TRBV5-5 | . | once | CASSQGRRGSPLHF | TGTGCCAGCAGCCAAGGACGCAGGGGTTCACCCCTCCACTTT
TRBJ1-1 | TRBV18 | . | . | CASSPPGPQSTEAFF | TGTGCCAGCTCACCCCCAGGGCCCCAGTCCACTGAAGCTTTCTTT